One and the same sample provided the 21 T cell receptor beta chains below, sequenced in a study of CD8 T cells in Susac syndrome. Reverse transcription of 0.5 to 1 ug RNA used random hexamers. Via MiXCR, TCRdb re-called the immunoSEQ multiplex PCR reads, giving one row per CDR3 protein. The data contain roughly 150,000 distinct CDR3 sequences, 90% to 95% of them singletons. The sample was CD8+ T cells from PBMCs. These receptors were taken from a human donor with multiple sclerosis.

The chain uses TRBV7-8 and TRBJ1-2; D is unclear. This CDR3 region has 14 residues. Trimming removed 0 bases at V and 4 bases at J, with 9 bases between. From germline, CDR1 is SGHVS and CDR2 FQNEAQ. The CDR3 DNA follows: TGTGCCAGCAGCTTAGCGTATACCGGCTATGGCTACACCTTC. Its protein product is CASSLAYTGYGYTF.

In the case of this clonotype: The junction shows a germline mismatch at one end, possibly a read error. This chain connects TRBV29-1 to TRBJ2-7; D gene unclear. Germline V gives CDR1 SQVTM, CDR2 ANQGSEA. The length of the CDR3 is 14 residues. The CDR3 DNA reads as TGCAGCGTTGAAACTCGAACGTCCCGCTACGGGCAGTACTTC. This translates into CSVETRTSRYGQYF.

The rearrangement links TRBV9 to TRBJ2-3; 8 bases match TRBD1. CDR1 is SGDLS, CDR2 YYNGEE, per germline. The trim removed 7 bases at V and 0 bases at J, leaving 7 bases unmatched. The CDR3 runs 15 residues. The CDR3 coding sequence is TGTGCCAGCTCGACGACAGGGGACAGCACAGATACGCAGTATTTT. Its translation is CASSTTGDSTDTQYF.

The chain couples TRBV28 to TRBJ1-6; D unresolved. V lost 6 bases to trimming and J lost 7 bases, with 10 bases between them. There are 13 residues in the CDR3. CDR1 is MDHEN, CDR2 SYDVKM, per germline. The CDR3 DNA reads TGTGCCAGCAGCCCCGCCTTAAATTCACCCCTCCACTTT. Amino acid sequence: CASSPALNSPLHF. Full variable domain (outside the CDR3, taken from reference TRBV28 and TRBJ1-6): DVKVTQSSRYLVKRTGEKVFLECVQDMDHENMFWYRQDPGLGLRLIYFSYDVKMKEKGDIPEGYSVSREKKERFSLILESASTNQTSMYLCASSPALNSPLHFGNGTRLTVT.

The chain employs TRBV7-9 and TRBJ1-2; D perhaps matches TRBD1 (6 bases). Trimming pared 0 bases from V and 4 bases from J, leaving 12 bases between. CDR1 and CDR2 (germline): SEHNR, FQNEAQ (reference sequence). CDR3 size: 15 residues. The CDR3, as DNA: TGTGCCAGCAGCTTAGCTCCGGGGGCTGGCTATGGCTACACCTTC. This codes for CASSLAPGAGYGYTF.

This rearrangement joins TRBV30 to TRBJ2-1, with D uncertain. In germline, CDR1 is GTSNPN, CDR2 SVGIG (reference sequence). V was cut by 0 bases and J by 6 bases, with 9 bases left in between. The CDR3 consists of 13 residues. The CDR3 is CAWSVNSFNEQFF. DNA of the CDR3: TGTGCCTGGAGTGTAAACAGCTTCAATGAGCAGTTCTTC. Full variable domain (missing parts from reference TRBV30 and TRBJ2-1): SQTIHQWPATLVQPVGSPLSLECTVEGTSNPNLYWYRQAAGRGLQLLFYSVGIGQISSEVPQNLSASRPQDRQFILSSKKLLLSDSGFYLCAWSVNSFNEQFFGPGTRLTVL.

The V and J genes are TRBV15 and TRBJ1-1; 8 nucleotides agree with TRBD1. CDR3 length: 15 amino acids. The V segment lost 7 bases and the J segment 1 base; nucleotides outside the gene matches: 8. The germline CDR1 and CDR2 sequences are LNHNV and YYDKDF (reference sequence). This chain's CDR3 is CATTIQGVSNTEAFF. The CDR3 DNA sequence: TGTGCCACCACTATACAGGGGGTCTCGAACACTGAAGCTTTCTTT.

The CDR3: CASTDWGSGGLSYNEQFF. CDR3 nucleotides: TGTGCCAGCACTGACTGGGGTAGCGGGGGGCTCTCCTACAATGAGCAGTTCTTC. The V and J genes are TRBV28 and TRBJ2-1, with 10 positions matching TRBD2. This CDR3 is 18 amino acids long. The germline gives CDR1 MDHEN, CDR2 SYDVKM. Trimming cost V 7 bases and J 0 bases; bases outside gene matches: 12.

The chain uses TRBV28 and TRBJ1-4; D is possibly TRBD1 (5 bases). CDR1 MDHEN and CDR2 SYDVKM come from the germline V gene. V gave up 4 bases and J gave up 5 bases, with 20 bases separating them. The CDR3 sequence is 17 residues long. CDR3: CASSSPRAGHLNEKLFF. The DNA for the CDR3 is TGTGCCAGCAGTTCTCCAAGGGCCGGACACCTGAATGAAAAACTGTTTTTT.

The chain joins TRBV19 to TRBJ2-1; D may be TRBD1 (5 bases). Germline V gene sequence: CDR1 LNHDA, CDR2 SQIVND (reference sequence). V was trimmed by 3 bases and J by 6 bases, leaving 15 bases between them. The CDR3 runs to 15 residues. CDR3 sequence reads: CASSMIRETVNEQFF. CDR3 nucleotide sequence: TGTGCCAGTAGTATGATCAGGGAAACTGTCAATGAGCAGTTCTTC.

The gene calls are TRBV15 and TRBJ1-5; D may be TRBD1 (5 bases). The CDR3 is made up of 13 amino acids. Trimming stripped 5 bases from V and 7 bases from J, with 12 bases between. In germline, CDR1 is LNHNV, CDR2 YYDKDF (reference sequence). For the CDR3, the DNA is TGTGCCACCAGCCCCTTTGGGGACCAGCCCCAGCATTTT. Encoded protein: CATSPFGDQPQHF.

This clonotype was seen only a few times. This rearrangement joins TRBV12-3 or TRBV12-4 to TRBJ1-6; D perhaps matches TRBD1 (5 bases). This CDR3 has 14 residues. Between the trimmed V and J ends, which lost 3 bases and 3 bases, there was a span of 6 bases. Here the CDR3 DNA reads TGTGCCAGCAGTTTGGGGGTCTATAATTCACCCCTCCACTTT. It specifies CASSLGVYNSPLHF.

V is TRBV29-1 and J is TRBJ1-2; D is unresolved. Trimming cost V 3 bases and J 4 bases, with 12 bases left between them. The CDR3 consists of 13 residues. The germline CDR1 and CDR2 sequences are SQVTM and ANQGSEA. The CDR3 nucleotides read TGCAGCGTTGAGGCCGGGCTGTTCTATGGCTACACCTTC. It yields the protein CSVEAGLFYGYTF.

The chain has TRBV20-1 and TRBJ1-2, with 8 bases identical to TRBD1. The CDR3 is 12 residues long. Germline V gives CDR1 DFQATT, CDR2 SNEGSKA (reference sequence). J gave up 6 bases and V 7 bases, and 7 bases lay outside the gene matches. The chain's CDR3 is CSGRTGFDGYTF. CDR3 in DNA: TGCAGTGGAAGGACAGGGTTTGATGGCTACACCTTC.

This chain connects TRBV20-1 to TRBJ2-7, with a tentative D call TRBD2 (7 bases). Germline V CDR1 and CDR2: DFQATT, SNEGSKA (reference sequence). There are 17 residues in the CDR3. The germline V and J ends were trimmed by 3 bases and 2 bases, with 23 bases remaining between them. CDR3 region: CSARDNRDTRGTYEQYF. In DNA form, the CDR3 reads TGCAGTGCTAGGGATAACCGGGACACGCGGGGGACCTACGAGCAGTACTTC.

The V gene is TRBV9, the J gene TRBJ2-3; 7 bases match TRBD2. Germline CDR1 SGDLS, CDR2 YYNGEE. The junction had 6 bases not matched to a gene; V was cut back by 0 bases and J by 2 bases. This CDR3 has 16 residues. CDR3 sequence reads: CASSVASGGNTDTQYF. In nucleotides, the CDR3 is TGTGCCAGCAGCGTAGCATCGGGGGGTAACACAGATACGCAGTATTTT.

Comment on this clonotype: One end of the junction fails to match germline, which may point to a read error. The CDR3: CASSLGGQIQYF. In nucleotides, the CDR3 is TGTGCCAGCAGCCTAGGCGGCCAAATTCAGTACTTC. This chain connects TRBV13 to TRBJ2-4, with D uncertain. CDR1 and CDR2 from the germline V gene are PRHDT and FYEKMQ (reference sequence). The CDR3 has 12 residues. Full variable domain (rest looked up from reference TRBV13 and TRBJ2-4): AAGVIQSPRHLIKEKRETATLKCYPIPRHDTVYWYQQGPGQDPQFLISFYEKMQSDKGSIPDRFSAQQFSDYHSELNMSSLELGDSALYFCASSLGGQIQYFGAGTRLSVL.

The gene calls are TRBV29-1 and TRBJ2-7; D is uncertain. The V gene's germline CDR1 is SQVTM and CDR2 ANQGSEA. The CDR3 totals 12 residues. With 5 bases removed from V and 4 bases from J, the gap between germline ends came to 12 bases. The CDR3 DNA is TGCAGCGTTTTTACGGGCCATTACGAGCAGTACTTC. Translating it yields CSVFTGHYEQYF.

This chain uses TRBV12-5 with TRBJ1-5; a weak D match, TRBD1 (6 bases). This CDR3 has 17 amino acids. Looked up from germline, CDR1 is LGHNT and CDR2 is FRNRAP. The V and J ends lost 0 bases and 0 bases respectively, with 12 bases between them. The CDR3 spells CASGLVQGQYSNQPQHF. As DNA, the CDR3 is TGTGCTAGTGGTTTGGTACAGGGACAATATAGCAATCAGCCCCAGCATTTT.

The chain employs TRBV28 and TRBJ2-7; a possible D gene is TRBD2 (6 bases). V lost 3 bases and J lost 1, with 7 bases in between. The CDR3 length is 13 residues. Germline V gives CDR1 MDHEN, CDR2 SYDVKM. The CDR3 coding sequence is TGTGCCAGCAGTTTCCGGGGGTCCTACGAGCAGTACTTC. Protein sequence: CASSFRGSYEQYF.

This rearrangement joins TRBV3-1 to TRBJ2-7; D is possibly TRBD1 (5 bases). The CDR3 is 15 amino acids. CDR1 and CDR2 from the germline V gene are LGHDT and YNNKEL (reference sequence). Trimming removed 0 bases at V and 1 base at J, with 10 bases between. As DNA, the CDR3 is TGTGCCAGCAGCCAAGACAGGGAAACTTCCTACGAGCAGTACTTC. The encoded protein is CASSQDRETSYEQYF.